This T cell receptor beta chain comes out of a study of shared clonotypes between healthy human individuals. V was shortened by 2 bases and J by 1 base, with 7 bases between the two germline ends. The CDR3 spans 13 residues. Germline V gives CDR1 SGHRS, CDR2 YFSETQ. Profiled with immunoSEQ multiplex PCR; TCRdb holds only in-frame clones, not every one. This sample has fewer than 600,000 clones; more than 70% occur once, and the top ten carry more than 10%. This clone was recorded a few times. Other DNA variants within this sample encode the same CDR3. The rearrangement uses TRBV5-1 and TRBJ2-7; D possibly corresponds to TRBD1 (6 bases). Sequenced material: PBMCs. The clonotype originates from a middle-aged woman in good health. Some clones in this sample may be carry-over from other donors' samples. The CDR3 region has the DNA TGCGCCAGCAGCTTTCAGGGGTCCTACGAGCAGTACTTC. This gives the protein CASSFQGSYEQYF.